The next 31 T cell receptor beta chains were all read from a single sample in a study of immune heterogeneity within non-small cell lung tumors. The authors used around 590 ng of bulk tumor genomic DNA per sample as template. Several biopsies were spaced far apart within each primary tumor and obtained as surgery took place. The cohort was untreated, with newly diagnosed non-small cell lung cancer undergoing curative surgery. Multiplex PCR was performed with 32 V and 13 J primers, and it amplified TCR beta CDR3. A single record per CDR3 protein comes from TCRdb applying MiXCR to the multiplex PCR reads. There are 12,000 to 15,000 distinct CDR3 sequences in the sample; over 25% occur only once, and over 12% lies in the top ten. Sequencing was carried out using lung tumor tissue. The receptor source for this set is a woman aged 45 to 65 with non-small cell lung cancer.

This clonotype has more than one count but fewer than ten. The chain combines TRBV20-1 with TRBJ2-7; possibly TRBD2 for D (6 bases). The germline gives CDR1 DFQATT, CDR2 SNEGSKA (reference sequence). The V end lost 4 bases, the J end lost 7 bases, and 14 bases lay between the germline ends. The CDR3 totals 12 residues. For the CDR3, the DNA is TGCAGTGCTAAAGGAGGGGCGGGGGAGCAGTACTTC. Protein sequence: CSAKGGAGEQYF.

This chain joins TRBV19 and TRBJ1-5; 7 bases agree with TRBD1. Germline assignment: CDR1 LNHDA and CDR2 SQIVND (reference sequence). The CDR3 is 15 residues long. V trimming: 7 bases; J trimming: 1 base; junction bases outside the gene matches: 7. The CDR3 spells CASNRGGGSNQPQHF. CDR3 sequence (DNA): TGTGCCAGTAACAGGGGAGGTGGCAGCAATCAGCCCCAGCATTTT.

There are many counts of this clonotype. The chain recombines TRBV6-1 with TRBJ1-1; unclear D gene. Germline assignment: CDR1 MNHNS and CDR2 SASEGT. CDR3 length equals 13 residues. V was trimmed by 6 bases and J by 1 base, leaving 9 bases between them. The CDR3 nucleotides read TGTGCCAGCAGCGCTGACGGGAACACTGAAGCTTTCTTT. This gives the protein CASSADGNTEAFF.

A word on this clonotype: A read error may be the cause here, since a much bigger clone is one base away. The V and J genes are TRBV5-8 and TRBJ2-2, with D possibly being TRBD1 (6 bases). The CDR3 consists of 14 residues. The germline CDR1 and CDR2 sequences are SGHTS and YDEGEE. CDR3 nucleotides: TGTGGCAGCTCTGGGGGCAGTTACACCGGGGAGCTGTTTTTT. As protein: CGSSGGSYTGELFF.

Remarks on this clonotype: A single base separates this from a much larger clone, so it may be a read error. The CDR3 reads CSSSPDSSDTQYF. The CDR3 nucleotides read TGTTCCAGCAGCCCGGACAGCTCAGATACGCAGTATTTT. The V gene is TRBV3-1, the J gene TRBJ2-3; perhaps TRBD1 as D (6 bases). The germline gives CDR1 LGHDT, CDR2 YNNKEL (reference sequence). The CDR3 length is 13 residues.

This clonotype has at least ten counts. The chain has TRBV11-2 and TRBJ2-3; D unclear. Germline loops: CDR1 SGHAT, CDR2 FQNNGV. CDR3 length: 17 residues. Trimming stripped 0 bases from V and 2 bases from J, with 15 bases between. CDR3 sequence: CASSLDLGPEPTDTQYF. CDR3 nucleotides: TGTGCCAGCAGCTTAGATCTTGGGCCGGAGCCCACAGATACGCAGTATTTT.

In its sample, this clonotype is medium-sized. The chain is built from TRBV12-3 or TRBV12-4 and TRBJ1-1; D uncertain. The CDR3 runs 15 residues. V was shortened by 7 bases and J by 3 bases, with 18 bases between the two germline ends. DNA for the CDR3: TGTGCCAGCACCTCAGTCAGCGGTACCTACACTGAAGCTTTCTTT. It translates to CASTSVSGTYTEAFF.

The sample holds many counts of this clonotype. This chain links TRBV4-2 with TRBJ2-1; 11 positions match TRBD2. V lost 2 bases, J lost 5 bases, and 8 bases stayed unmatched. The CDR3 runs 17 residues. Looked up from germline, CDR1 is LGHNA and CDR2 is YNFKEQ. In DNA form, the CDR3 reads TGTGCCAGCAGCCAAAGGGCCGCGGGACTAGCGGACAATGAGCAGTTCTTC. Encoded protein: CASSQRAAGLADNEQFF.

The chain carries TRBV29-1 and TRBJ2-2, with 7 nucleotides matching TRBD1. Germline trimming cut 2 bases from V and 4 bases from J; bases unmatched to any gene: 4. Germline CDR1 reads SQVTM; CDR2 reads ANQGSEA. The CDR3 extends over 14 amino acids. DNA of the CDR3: TGCAGCGTTGAACGACAGGGATTCACCGGGGAGCTGTTTTTT. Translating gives CSVERQGFTGELFF.

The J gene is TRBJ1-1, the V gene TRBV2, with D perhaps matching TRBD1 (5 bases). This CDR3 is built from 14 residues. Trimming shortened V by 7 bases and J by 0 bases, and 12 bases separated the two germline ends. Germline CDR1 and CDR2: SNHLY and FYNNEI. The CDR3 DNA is TGTGCCAGCATGGGGGAACTCATGAACACTGAAGCTTTCTTT. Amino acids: CASMGELMNTEAFF. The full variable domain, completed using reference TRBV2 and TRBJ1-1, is EPEVTQTPSHQVTQMGQEVILRCVPISNHLYFYWYRQILGQKVEFLVSFYNNEISEKSEIFDDQFSVERPDGSNFTLKIRSTKLEDSAMYFCASMGELMNTEAFFGQGTRLTVV.

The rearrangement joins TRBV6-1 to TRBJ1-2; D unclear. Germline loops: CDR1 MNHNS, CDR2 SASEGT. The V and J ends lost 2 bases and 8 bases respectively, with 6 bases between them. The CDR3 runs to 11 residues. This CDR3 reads CASSETGGYTF. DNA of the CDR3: TGTGCCAGCAGTGAAACTGGGGGCTACACCTTC.

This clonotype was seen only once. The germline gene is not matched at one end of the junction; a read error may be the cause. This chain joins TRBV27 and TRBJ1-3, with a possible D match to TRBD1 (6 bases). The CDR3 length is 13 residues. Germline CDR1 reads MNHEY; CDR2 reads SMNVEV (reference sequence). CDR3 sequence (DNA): TGTGCCAGCAGACGGGACACCGGAAACACCATGTATTTT. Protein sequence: CASRRDTGNTMYF.

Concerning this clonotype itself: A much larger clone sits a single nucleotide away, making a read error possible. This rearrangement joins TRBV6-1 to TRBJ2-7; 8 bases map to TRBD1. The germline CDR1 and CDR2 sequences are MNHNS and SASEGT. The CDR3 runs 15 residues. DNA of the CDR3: TGTGCCAGAAGTGAAGAGGCAGGGGGCATCTACGAGCAGTACTTC. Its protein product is CARSEEAGGIYEQYF.

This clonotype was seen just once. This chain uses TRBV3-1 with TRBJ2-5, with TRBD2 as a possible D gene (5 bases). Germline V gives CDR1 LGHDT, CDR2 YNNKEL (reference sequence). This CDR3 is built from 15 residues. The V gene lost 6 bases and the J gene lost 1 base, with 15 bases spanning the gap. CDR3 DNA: TGTGCCAGCAGGGATACAGAGGAGGTCCAAGAGACCCAGTACTTC. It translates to CASRDTEEVQETQYF.

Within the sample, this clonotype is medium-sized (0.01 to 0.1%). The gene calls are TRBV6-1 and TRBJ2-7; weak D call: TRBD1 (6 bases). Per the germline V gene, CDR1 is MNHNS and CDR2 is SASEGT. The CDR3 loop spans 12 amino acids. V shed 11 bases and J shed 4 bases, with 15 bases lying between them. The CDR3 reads CAVTGQPYEQYF. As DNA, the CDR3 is TGTGCCGTTACGGGACAACCTTACGAGCAGTACTTC.

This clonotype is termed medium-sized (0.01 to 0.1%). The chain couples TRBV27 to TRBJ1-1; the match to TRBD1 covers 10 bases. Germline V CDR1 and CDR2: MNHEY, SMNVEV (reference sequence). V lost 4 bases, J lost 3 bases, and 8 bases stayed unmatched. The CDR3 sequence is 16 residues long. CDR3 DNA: TGTGCCAGCAGTTCCCGACAGGGGGCGACGGACACTGAAGCTTTCTTT. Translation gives CASSSRQGATDTEAFF.

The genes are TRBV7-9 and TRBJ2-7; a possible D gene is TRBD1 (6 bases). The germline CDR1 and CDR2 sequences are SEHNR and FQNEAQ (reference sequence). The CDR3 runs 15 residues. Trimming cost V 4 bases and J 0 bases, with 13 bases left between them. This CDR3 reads CASSSRQDTSYEQYF. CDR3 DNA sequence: TGTGCCAGCAGCTCAAGACAGGACACCTCCTACGAGCAGTACTTC.

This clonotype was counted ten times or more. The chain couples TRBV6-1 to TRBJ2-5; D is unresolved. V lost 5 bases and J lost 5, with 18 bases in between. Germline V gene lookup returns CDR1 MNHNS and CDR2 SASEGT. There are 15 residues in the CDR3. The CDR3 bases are TGTGCCAGCAGTCCGGGCCCCACGTCGCGGGAGACCCAGTACTTC. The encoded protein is CASSPGPTSRETQYF.

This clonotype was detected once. The CDR3 spells CASSYDASTDTQYF. CDR3 DNA: TGTGCCAGCAGTTATGATGCTAGCACAGATACGCAGTATTTT. The chain employs TRBV6-2 or TRBV6-3 and TRBJ2-3; D is undetermined. The germline gives CDR1 MNHEY, CDR2 SVGEGT. V shed 3 bases and J shed 0 bases, with 7 bases lying between them. The CDR3 covers 14 residues.

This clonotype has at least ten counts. CDR3 bases: TGTGCCAGCAGTTTAGGTCCGACGAACAATGAGCAGTTCTTC. Translating it yields CASSLGPTNNEQFF. The rearrangement links TRBV27 to TRBJ2-1; D gene ambiguous. V lost 2 bases and J lost 5, with 10 bases in between. Germline assignment: CDR1 MNHEY and CDR2 SMNVEV (reference sequence). The CDR3 is made up of 14 amino acids.

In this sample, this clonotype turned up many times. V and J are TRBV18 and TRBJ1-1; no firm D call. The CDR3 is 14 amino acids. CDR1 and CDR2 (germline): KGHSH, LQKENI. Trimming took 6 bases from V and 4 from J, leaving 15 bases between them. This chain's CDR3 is CASSGKRGSTEAFF. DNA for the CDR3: TGTGCCAGCTCCGGGAAACGAGGGTCCACTGAAGCTTTCTTT.

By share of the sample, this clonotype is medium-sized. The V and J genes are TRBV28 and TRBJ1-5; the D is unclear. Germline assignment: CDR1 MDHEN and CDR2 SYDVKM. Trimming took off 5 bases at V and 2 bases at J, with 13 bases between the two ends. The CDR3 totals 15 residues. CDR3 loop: CASSNRVSGNQPQHF. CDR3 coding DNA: TGTGCCAGCAGTAACCGGGTATCCGGCAATCAGCCCCAGCATTTT. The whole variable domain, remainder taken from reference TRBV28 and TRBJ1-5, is DVKVTQSSRYLVKRTGEKVFLECVQDMDHENMFWYRQDPGLGLRLIYFSYDVKMKEKGDIPEGYSVSREKKERFSLILESASTNQTSMYLCASSNRVSGNQPQHFGDGTRLSIL.

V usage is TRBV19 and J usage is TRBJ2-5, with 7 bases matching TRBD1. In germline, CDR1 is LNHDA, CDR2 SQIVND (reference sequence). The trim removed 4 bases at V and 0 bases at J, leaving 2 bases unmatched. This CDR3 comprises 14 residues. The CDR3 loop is CASSRDSYQETQYF. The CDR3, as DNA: TGTGCCAGTAGTAGGGACAGCTACCAAGAGACCCAGTACTTC.

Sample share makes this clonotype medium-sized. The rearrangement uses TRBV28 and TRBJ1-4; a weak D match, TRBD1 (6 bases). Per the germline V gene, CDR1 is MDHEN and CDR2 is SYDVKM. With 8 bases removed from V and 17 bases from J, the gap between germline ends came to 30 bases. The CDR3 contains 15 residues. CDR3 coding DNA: TGTGCCAGCGGTGCTCCGGGGACACCCGCCTCAGTGAGTTTTTTT. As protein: CASGAPGTPASVSFF.

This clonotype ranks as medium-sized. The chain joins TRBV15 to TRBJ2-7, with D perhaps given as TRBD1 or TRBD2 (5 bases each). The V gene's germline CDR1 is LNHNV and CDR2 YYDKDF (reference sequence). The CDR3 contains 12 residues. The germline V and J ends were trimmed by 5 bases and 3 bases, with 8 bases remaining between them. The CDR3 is CATSRDGYEQYF. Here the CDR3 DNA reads TGTGCCACCAGCCGGGACGGCTACGAGCAGTACTTC. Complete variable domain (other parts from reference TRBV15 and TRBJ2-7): DAMVIQNPRYQVTQFGKPVTLSCSQTLNHNVMYWYQQKSSQAPKLLFHYYDKDFNNEADTPDNFQSRRPNTSFCFLDIRSPGLGDTAMYLCATSRDGYEQYFGPGTRLTVT.

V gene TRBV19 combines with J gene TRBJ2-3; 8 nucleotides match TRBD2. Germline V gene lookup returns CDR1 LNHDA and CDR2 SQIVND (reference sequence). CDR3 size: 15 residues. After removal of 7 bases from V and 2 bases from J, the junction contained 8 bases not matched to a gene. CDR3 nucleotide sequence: TGTGCCAGTACGGTTAGCGGGAACCCCACAGATACGCAGTATTTT. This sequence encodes CASTVSGNPTDTQYF.

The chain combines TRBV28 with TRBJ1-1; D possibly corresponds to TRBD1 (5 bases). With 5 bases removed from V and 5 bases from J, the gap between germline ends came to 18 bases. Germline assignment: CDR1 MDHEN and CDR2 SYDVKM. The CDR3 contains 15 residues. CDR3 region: CASSLEQVTRTEAFF. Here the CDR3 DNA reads TGTGCCAGCAGTCTGGAACAGGTTACAAGGACTGAAGCTTTCTTT.

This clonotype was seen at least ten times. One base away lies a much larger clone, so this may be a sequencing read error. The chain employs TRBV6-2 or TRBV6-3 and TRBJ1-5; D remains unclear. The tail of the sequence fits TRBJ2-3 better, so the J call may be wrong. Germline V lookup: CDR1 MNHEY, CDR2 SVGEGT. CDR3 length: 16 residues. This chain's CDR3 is CASHPGPLYSNQPQYF. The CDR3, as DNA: TGTGCCAGCCATCCCGGCCCTCTCTATAGCAATCAGCCCCAGTATTTT.

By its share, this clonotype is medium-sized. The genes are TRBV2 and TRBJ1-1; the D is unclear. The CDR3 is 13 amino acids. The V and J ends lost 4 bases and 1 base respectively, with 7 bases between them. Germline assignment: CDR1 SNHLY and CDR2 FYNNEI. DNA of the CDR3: TGTGCCAGCAGTGTTTGGGCGAACACTGAAGCTTTCTTT. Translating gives CASSVWANTEAFF.

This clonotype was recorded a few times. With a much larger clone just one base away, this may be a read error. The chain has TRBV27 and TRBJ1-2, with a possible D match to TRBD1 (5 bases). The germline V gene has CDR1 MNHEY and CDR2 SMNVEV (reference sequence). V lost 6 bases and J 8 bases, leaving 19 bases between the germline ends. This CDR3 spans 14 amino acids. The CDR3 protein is CASRMRGRVGGYTF. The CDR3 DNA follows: TGTGCCAGCAGGATGAGGGGCAGGGTCGGAGGCTACACCTTC.

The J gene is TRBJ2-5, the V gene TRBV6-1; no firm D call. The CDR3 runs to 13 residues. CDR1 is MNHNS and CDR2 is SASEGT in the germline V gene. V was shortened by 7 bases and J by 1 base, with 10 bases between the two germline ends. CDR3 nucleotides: TGTGCCAGCAAGCTAGATTCCCAAGAGACCCAGTACTTC. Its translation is CASKLDSQETQYF.